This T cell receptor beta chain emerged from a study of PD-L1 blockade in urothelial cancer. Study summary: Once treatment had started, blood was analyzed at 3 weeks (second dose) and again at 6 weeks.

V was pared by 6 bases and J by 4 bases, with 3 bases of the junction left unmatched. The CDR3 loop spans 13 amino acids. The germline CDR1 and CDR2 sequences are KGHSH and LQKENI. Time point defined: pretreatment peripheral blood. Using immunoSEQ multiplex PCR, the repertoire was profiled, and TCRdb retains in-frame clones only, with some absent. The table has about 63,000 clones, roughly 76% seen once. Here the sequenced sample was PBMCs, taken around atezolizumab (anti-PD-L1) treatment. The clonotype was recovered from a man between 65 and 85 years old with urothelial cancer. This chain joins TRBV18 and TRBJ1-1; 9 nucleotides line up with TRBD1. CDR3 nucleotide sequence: TGTGCCAGCTCGGGACAGGGCGGCACTGAAGCTTTCTTT. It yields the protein CASSGQGGTEAFF.